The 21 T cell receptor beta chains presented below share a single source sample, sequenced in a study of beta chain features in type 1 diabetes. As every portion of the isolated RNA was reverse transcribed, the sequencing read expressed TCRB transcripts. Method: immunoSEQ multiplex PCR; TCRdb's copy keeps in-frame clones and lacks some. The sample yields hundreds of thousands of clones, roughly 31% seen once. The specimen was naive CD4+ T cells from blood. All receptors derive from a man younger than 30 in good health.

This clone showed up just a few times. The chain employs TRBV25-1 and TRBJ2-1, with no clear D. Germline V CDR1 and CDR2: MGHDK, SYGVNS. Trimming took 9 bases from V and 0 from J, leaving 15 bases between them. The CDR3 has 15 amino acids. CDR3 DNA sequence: TGTGCCAGTTCTTTCACTGAGATCTCCTACAATGAGCAGTTCTTC. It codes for CASSFTEISYNEQFF.

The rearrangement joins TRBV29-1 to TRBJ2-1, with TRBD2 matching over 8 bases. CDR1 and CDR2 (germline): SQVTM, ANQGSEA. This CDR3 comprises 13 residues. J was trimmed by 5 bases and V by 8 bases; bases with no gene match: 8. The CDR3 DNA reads TGCAGCAACTCGCGGGGGGTTAACAATGAGCAGTTCTTC. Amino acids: CSNSRGVNNEQFF.

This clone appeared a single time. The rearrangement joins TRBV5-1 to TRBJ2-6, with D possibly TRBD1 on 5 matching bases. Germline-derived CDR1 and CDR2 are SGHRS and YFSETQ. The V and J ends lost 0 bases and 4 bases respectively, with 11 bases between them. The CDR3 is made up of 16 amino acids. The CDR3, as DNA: TGCGCCAGCAGCTTGGAGGCAGGGCCGGGGGCCAACGTCCTGACTTTC. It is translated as CASSLEAGPGANVLTF. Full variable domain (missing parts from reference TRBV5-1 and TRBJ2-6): KAGVTQTPRYLIKTRGQQVTLSCSPISGHRSVSWYQQTPGQGLQFLFEYFSETQRNKGNFPGRFSGRQFSNSRSEMNVSTLELGDSALYLCASSLEAGPGANVLTFGAGSRLTVL.

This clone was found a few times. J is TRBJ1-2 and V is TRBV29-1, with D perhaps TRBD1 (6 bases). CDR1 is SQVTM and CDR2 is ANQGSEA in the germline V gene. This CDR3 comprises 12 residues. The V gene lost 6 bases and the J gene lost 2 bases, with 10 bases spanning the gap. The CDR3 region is CSVAGANYGYTF. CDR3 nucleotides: TGCAGCGTAGCAGGGGCGAACTATGGCTACACCTTC. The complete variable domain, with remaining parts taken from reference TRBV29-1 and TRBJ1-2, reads SAVISQKPSRDICQRGTSLTIQCQVDSQVTMMFWYRQQPGQSLTLIATANQGSEATYESGFVIDKFPISRPNLTFSTLTVSNMSPEDSSIYLCSVAGANYGYTFGSGTRLTVV.

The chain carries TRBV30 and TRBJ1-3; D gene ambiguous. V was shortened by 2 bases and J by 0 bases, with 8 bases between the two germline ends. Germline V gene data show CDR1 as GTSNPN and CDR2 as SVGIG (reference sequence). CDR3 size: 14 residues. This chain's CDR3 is CAWSLSSSGNTIYF. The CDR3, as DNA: TGTGCCTGGAGTTTATCGAGCTCTGGAAACACCATATATTTT. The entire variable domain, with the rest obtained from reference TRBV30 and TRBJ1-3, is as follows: SQTIHQWPATLVQPVGSPLSLECTVEGTSNPNLYWYRQAAGRGLQLLFYSVGIGQISSEVPQNLSASRPQDRQFILSSKKLLLSDSGFYLCAWSLSSSGNTIYFGEGSWLTVV.

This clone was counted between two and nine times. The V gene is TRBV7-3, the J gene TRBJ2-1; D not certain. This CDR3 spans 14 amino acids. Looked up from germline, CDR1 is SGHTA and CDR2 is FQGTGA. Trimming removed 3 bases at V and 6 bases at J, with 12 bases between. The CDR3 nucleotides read TGTGCCAGCAGCTTGGTCGCCTACCCCAATGAGCAGTTCTTC. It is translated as CASSLVAYPNEQFF.

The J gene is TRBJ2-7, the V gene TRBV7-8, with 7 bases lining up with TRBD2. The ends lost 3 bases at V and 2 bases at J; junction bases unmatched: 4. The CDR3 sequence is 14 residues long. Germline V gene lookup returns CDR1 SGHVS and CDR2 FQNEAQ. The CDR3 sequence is CASSFASGPYEQYF. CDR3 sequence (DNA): TGTGCCAGCAGCTTCGCTAGCGGACCCTACGAGCAGTACTTC.

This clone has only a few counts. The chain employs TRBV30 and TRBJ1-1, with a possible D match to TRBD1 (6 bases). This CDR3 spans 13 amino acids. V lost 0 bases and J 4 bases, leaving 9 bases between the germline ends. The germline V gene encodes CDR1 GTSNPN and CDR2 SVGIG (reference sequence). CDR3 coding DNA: TGTGCCTGGAGTGTAGAGGGGGTCACTGAAGCTTTCTTT. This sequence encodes CAWSVEGVTEAFF.

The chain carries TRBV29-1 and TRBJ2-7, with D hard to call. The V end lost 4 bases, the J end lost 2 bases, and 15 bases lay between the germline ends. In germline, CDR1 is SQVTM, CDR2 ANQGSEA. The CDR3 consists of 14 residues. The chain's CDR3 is CSVGPSAITYEQYF. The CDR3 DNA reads TGCAGCGTTGGCCCCTCGGCTATAACCTACGAGCAGTACTTC.

The CDR3 spells CASSLYTGPETQYF. The CDR3 DNA follows: TGTGCCAGCAGTTTATACACAGGGCCGGAGACCCAGTACTTC. V and J are TRBV28 and TRBJ2-5, with D tentatively TRBD1 (6 bases). Between the trimmed V and J ends, which lost 1 base and 5 bases, there was a span of 11 bases. From germline, CDR1 is MDHEN and CDR2 SYDVKM. The CDR3 is 14 amino acids. The complete variable domain, with remaining parts taken from reference TRBV28 and TRBJ2-5, reads DVKVTQSSRYLVKRTGEKVFLECVQDMDHENMFWYRQDPGLGLRLIYFSYDVKMKEKGDIPEGYSVSREKKERFSLILESASTNQTSMYLCASSLYTGPETQYFGPGTRLLVL.

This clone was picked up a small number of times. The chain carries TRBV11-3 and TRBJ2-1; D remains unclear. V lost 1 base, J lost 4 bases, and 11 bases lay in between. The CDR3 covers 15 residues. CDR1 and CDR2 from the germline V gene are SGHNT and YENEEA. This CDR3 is CASSLGVGLYNEQFF. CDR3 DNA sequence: TGTGCCAGCAGCTTAGGGGTCGGGCTTTACAATGAGCAGTTCTTC.

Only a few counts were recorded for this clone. Here the CDR3 DNA reads TGTGCCAGCAATCTCTACACATCTAGCACAGATACGCAGTATTTT. Its translation is CASNLYTSSTDTQYF. The rearrangement links TRBV28 to TRBJ2-3; D not resolved. The CDR3 has 15 residues. Trimming cost V 7 bases and J 0 bases, with 14 bases left between them. Germline-derived CDR1 and CDR2 are MDHEN and SYDVKM.

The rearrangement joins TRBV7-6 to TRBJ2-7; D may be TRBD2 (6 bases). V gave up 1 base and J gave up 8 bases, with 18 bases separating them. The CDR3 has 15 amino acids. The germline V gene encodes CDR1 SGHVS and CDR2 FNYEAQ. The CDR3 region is CASSLEGPRGGKQYF. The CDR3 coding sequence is TGTGCCAGCAGCTTAGAGGGTCCCCGGGGCGGGAAGCAGTACTTC. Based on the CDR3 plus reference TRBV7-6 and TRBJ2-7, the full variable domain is GAGVSQSPRYKVTKRGQDVALRCDPISGHVSLYWYRQALGQGPEFLTYFNYEAQQDKSGLPNDRFSAERPEGSISTLTIQRTEQRDSAMYRCASSLEGPRGGKQYFGPGTRLTVT.

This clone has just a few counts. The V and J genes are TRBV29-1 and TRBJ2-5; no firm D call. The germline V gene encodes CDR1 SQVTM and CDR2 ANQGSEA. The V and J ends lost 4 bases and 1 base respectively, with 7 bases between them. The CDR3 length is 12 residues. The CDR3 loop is CSVAQVQETQYF. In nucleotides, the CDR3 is TGCAGCGTTGCGCAGGTCCAAGAGACCCAGTACTTC.

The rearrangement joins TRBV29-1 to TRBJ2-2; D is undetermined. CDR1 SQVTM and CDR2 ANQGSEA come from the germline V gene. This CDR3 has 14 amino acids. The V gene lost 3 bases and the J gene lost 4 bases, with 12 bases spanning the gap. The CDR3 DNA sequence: TGCAGCGTTGAGGCCCCAGCTTTCACCGGGGAGCTGTTTTTT. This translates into CSVEAPAFTGELFF.

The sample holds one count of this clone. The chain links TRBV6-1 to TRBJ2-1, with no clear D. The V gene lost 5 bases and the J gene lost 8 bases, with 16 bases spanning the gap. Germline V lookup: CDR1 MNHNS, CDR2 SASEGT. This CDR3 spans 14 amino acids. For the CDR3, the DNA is TGTGCCAGCAGTCCTAACGGGTACAGCTATGAGCAGTTCTTC. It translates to CASSPNGYSYEQFF.

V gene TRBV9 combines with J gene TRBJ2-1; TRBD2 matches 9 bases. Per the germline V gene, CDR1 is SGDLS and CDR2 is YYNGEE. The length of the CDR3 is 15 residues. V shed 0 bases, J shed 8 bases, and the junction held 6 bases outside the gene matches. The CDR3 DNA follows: TGTGCCAGCAGCGTAGTAGGTAGCGGGAGCCATGAGCAGTTCTTC. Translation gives CASSVVGSGSHEQFF.

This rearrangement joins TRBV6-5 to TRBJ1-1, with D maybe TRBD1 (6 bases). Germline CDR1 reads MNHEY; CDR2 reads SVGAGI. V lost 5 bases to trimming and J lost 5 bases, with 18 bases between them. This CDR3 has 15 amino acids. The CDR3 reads CASSHRDQGRTEAFF. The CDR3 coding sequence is TGTGCCAGCAGTCACAGGGACCAGGGAAGGACTGAAGCTTTCTTT.

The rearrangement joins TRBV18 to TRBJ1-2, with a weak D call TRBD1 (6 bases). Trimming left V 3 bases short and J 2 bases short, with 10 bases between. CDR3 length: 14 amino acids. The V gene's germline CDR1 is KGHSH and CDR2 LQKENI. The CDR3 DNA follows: TGTGCCAGCTCACCCAACCAGGGGAACTATGGCTACACCTTC. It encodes CASSPNQGNYGYTF.

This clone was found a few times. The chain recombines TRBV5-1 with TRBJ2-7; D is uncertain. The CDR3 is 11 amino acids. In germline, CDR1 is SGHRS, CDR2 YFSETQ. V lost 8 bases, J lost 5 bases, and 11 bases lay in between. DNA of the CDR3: TGCGCCAGATTGGGGTGCCACGAGCAGTACTTC. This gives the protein CARLGCHEQYF.

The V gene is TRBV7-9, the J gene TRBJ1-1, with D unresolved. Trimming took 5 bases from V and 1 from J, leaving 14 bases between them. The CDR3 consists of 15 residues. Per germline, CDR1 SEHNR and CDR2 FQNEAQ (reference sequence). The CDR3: CASSRAKTWNTEAFF. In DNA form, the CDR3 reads TGTGCCAGCAGCCGCGCGAAGACTTGGAACACTGAAGCTTTCTTT.